This T cell receptor (beta chain) was found in a study of Graves' ophthalmopathy and Graves' hyperthyroidism. The CDR3 sequence is 17 residues long. The trim removed 1 base at V and 4 bases at J, leaving 13 bases unmatched. Germline V gene sequence: CDR1 SGHNT, CDR2 YYREEE (reference sequence). This clonotype was seen a handful of times. Its antigen is still unknown. Amplification targeted the TCR beta CDR3 regions, with RNA transcripts as the source material. First-round RT-PCR used HTBI primers; second-round multiplex PCR followed. TCRdb used MiXCR to reprocess the multiplex PCR reads, holding one entry per CDR3 protein. The table includes roughly 480,000 distinct CDR3 sequences, around 15% detected once. Study-wide results and limits: Researchers report that a 13-signature model separated ophthalmopathy from stable hyperthyroidism, posting less than 90% sensitivity and roughly 81% specificity.

This rearrangement joins TRBV5-4 to TRBJ1-1; 7 bases map to TRBD1. The sequence came from a woman aged 25-40 years with Graves' ophthalmopathy. Sequenced sample: blood. The CDR3 spells CASSLSSGWAGGTEAFF. In DNA form, the CDR3 reads TGTGCCAGCAGCTTGTCGTCGGGGTGGGCAGGGGGCACTGAAGCTTTCTTT.